Listed below are T cell receptor beta chains from one sample, sequenced in a study of blood T cell repertoires in COVID-19. Profiled with immunoSEQ multiplex PCR; TCRdb holds only in-frame clones, not every one. The profile shows 150,000 to 200,000 clones, approximately 88% of them singletons. Sequencing was performed on PBMCs or T cells enriched from blood (not recorded which). Receptors were obtained from a man aged 70-80 years who had been exposed to COVID-19. Both conserved end residues are part of each CDR3. The D gene is left open where the match is weak. Size values are once, few and many counts, or a class for expanded clones, and some rows have none.

d_call: .
v_call: TRBV3-1/TRBV3-2
j_call: TRBJ1-1
clone_size: once
cdr3_nt: TGTGCCAGCAGTAGCTTTCCCACTGAAGCTTTCTTT
cdr3_aa: CASSSFPTEAFF

d_call: TRBD2
v_call: TRBV28
j_call: TRBJ2-7
clone_size: .
cdr3_nt: TGTGCCAGCAGTTGGAGCGGGAAGCGATACGAGCAGTACTTC
cdr3_aa: CASSWSGKRYEQYF

d_call: .
v_call: TRBV2
j_call: TRBJ2-3
clone_size: .
cdr3_nt: TGTGCCAGCACTAGGACGGGTTTAGGGGGCACAGATACGCAGTATTTT
cdr3_aa: CASTRTGLGGTDTQYF

d_call: .
v_call: TRBV10-3
j_call: TRBJ1-1
clone_size: .
cdr3_nt: TGTGCCATCAGTGAGTCGGCCAGGAACACTGAAGCTTTCTTT
cdr3_aa: CAISESARNTEAFF

d_call: .
v_call: TRBV6-2/TRBV6-3
j_call: TRBJ2-1
clone_size: .
cdr3_nt: TGTGCCAGCAGCCGCCTGAGGAGTAGATCCTACAATGAGCAGTTCTTC
cdr3_aa: CASSRLRSRSYNEQFF

d_call: TRBD1
v_call: TRBV5-1
j_call: TRBJ1-2
clone_size: .
cdr3_nt: TGCGCCAGCAGCTTCGAGACAGGGGGCGATGGCTACACCTTC
cdr3_aa: CASSFETGGDGYTF

d_call: TRBD1
v_call: TRBV30
j_call: TRBJ2-7
clone_size: .
cdr3_nt: TGTGCCTGGAGTTCGTATTTCGGGACAGGTGAGCAGTACTTC
cdr3_aa: CAWSSYFGTGEQYF

d_call: .
v_call: TRBV11-2
j_call: TRBJ1-6
clone_size: .
cdr3_nt: TGTGCCAGCAGCTTAGTAAGGGGGAATTCACCCCTCCACTTT
cdr3_aa: CASSLVRGNSPLHF

d_call: .
v_call: TRBV5-1
j_call: TRBJ2-5
clone_size: .
cdr3_nt: TGCGCCAGCAGCAGGGGTTGGGAAGAGACCCAGTACTTC
cdr3_aa: CASSRGWEETQYF

d_call: TRBD1
v_call: TRBV7-9
j_call: TRBJ1-2
clone_size: .
cdr3_nt: TGTGCCAGCCGTGACAGGGTAGTAGATGGCTACACCTTC
cdr3_aa: CASRDRVVDGYTF

d_call: .
v_call: TRBV2
j_call: TRBJ1-5
clone_size: .
cdr3_nt: TGTGCCAGCGTGGGGGCACCAAATCAGCCCCAGCATTTT
cdr3_aa: CASVGAPNQPQHF

d_call: TRBD2
v_call: TRBV23-1
j_call: TRBJ2-5
clone_size: .
cdr3_nt: TGCGCCAGCAGTCAATCGGGGCTAGGGAGCGGGAGGTACCAAGAGACCCAGTACTTC
cdr3_aa: CASSQSGLGSGRYQETQYF

d_call: TRBD2
v_call: TRBV4-2
j_call: TRBJ2-1
clone_size: .
cdr3_nt: TGTGCCAGCAGCCAAGGCTGGGAGCGGGAGGGGAATGAGCAGTTCTTC
cdr3_aa: CASSQGWEREGNEQFF

d_call: .
v_call: TRBV5-6
j_call: TRBJ1-3
clone_size: .
cdr3_nt: TGTGCCAGCATCACTGGTCGGAACAGGGTCGTAAACACCATATATTTT
cdr3_aa: CASITGRNRVVNTIYF

d_call: .
v_call: TRBV5-6
j_call: TRBJ1-1
clone_size: .
cdr3_nt: TGTGCCAGCAGCCCAGGTGGTAGGAACACTGAAGCTTTCTTT
cdr3_aa: CASSPGGRNTEAFF

d_call: .
v_call: TRBV11-2
j_call: TRBJ2-7
clone_size: .
cdr3_nt: TGTGCCAGCAGCTTAGGTTTCCGGGGTTGGGATTACGAGCAGTACTTC
cdr3_aa: CASSLGFRGWDYEQYF

d_call: TRBD1
v_call: TRBV28
j_call: TRBJ2-4
clone_size: once
cdr3_nt: TGTGCCAGCAGCTTGACGTCGGGACAGACGTACTTC
cdr3_aa: CASSLTSGQTYF

d_call: .
v_call: TRBV10-2
j_call: TRBJ2-1
clone_size: few
cdr3_nt: TGCGCCAGCAGTGACCCGACAGGCTACTACAATGAGCAGTTCTTC
cdr3_aa: CASSDPTGYYNEQFF

d_call: TRBD1
v_call: TRBV11-1
j_call: TRBJ1-1
clone_size: .
cdr3_nt: TGTGCCAGCAGCCAGACCGGGACAGTCAACACTGAAGCTTTCTTT
cdr3_aa: CASSQTGTVNTEAFF

d_call: .
v_call: TRBV21-1
j_call: TRBJ1-1
clone_size: .
cdr3_nt: TGTGCCAGCAGCACCGGGACAGGGGGCCGGGTAGGCACTGAAGCTTTCTTT
cdr3_aa: CASSTGTGGRVGTEAFF

d_call: .
v_call: TRBV27
j_call: TRBJ1-5
clone_size: .
cdr3_nt: TGTGCCAGCAGTCAATCCTCGACAGTCAGCAATCAGCCCCAGCATTTT
cdr3_aa: CASSQSSTVSNQPQHF

d_call: TRBD1
v_call: TRBV24-1
j_call: TRBJ2-2
clone_size: once
cdr3_nt: TGTGCCACCAGTACCCTGCGGCGACAGGGGGGCGGGGAGCTGTTTTTT
cdr3_aa: CATSTLRRQGGGELFF

d_call: TRBD1
v_call: TRBV18
j_call: TRBJ1-3
clone_size: .
cdr3_nt: TGTGCCAGCTCATCACAGGGGGCGACTGGAAACACCATATATTTT
cdr3_aa: CASSSQGATGNTIYF

d_call: .
v_call: TRBV21-1
j_call: TRBJ2-2
clone_size: .
cdr3_nt: TGTGCCAGCAGCAAAATCTCCGGGGTCGGGGAGCTGTTTTTT
cdr3_aa: CASSKISGVGELFF

d_call: .
v_call: TRBV19
j_call: TRBJ1-3
clone_size: .
cdr3_nt: TGTGCCAGTAGTACCGGGTCTCTTGGAAACACCATATATTTT
cdr3_aa: CASSTGSLGNTIYF

d_call: .
v_call: TRBV2
j_call: TRBJ1-5
clone_size: .
cdr3_nt: TGTGCCACCAACCAGGGGACAAGCTACAATCAGCCCCAGCATTTT
cdr3_aa: CATNQGTSYNQPQHF

d_call: TRBD1
v_call: TRBV2
j_call: TRBJ2-5
clone_size: .
cdr3_nt: TGTGCCAGCAGGAACAGGGGTGAGACCCAGTACTTC
cdr3_aa: CASRNRGETQYF

d_call: .
v_call: TRBV11-3
j_call: TRBJ2-5
clone_size: .
cdr3_nt: TGTGCCAGCAGCTCAGGGCCCACTGGGGAGACCCAGTACTTC
cdr3_aa: CASSSGPTGETQYF

d_call: .
v_call: TRBV6-6
j_call: TRBJ2-7
clone_size: .
cdr3_nt: TGTGCCAGCTCGTATAACAGGGCCTACGAGCAGTACTTC
cdr3_aa: CASSYNRAYEQYF

d_call: TRBD1
v_call: TRBV7-9
j_call: TRBJ1-2
clone_size: .
cdr3_nt: TGTGCCAGCAGCCCCGGGACAGGTTATGGCTACACCTTC
cdr3_aa: CASSPGTGYGYTF

d_call: .
v_call: TRBV9
j_call: TRBJ2-5
clone_size: .
cdr3_nt: TGTGCCAGCAGCCCAGCCCCAGGCAAAGAGACCCAGTACTTC
cdr3_aa: CASSPAPGKETQYF

d_call: TRBD1
v_call: TRBV5-1
j_call: TRBJ1-1
clone_size: .
cdr3_nt: TGCGCCAGCAGTCATCCGGGACAGGGGTCTACCATGAACACTGAAGCTTTCTTT
cdr3_aa: CASSHPGQGSTMNTEAFF

d_call: .
v_call: TRBV4-2
j_call: TRBJ2-5
clone_size: .
cdr3_nt: TGTGCCAGCAGCGCCCGCGGTCTAACCCGGGAAGAGACCCAGTACTTC
cdr3_aa: CASSARGLTREETQYF

d_call: .
v_call: TRBV6-2/TRBV6-3
j_call: TRBJ2-2
clone_size: few
cdr3_nt: TGTGCCAGCAGTCAAACTAGGTCCTCCGGGGAGCTGTTTTTT
cdr3_aa: CASSQTRSSGELFF

d_call: TRBD1
v_call: TRBV19
j_call: TRBJ1-2
clone_size: .
cdr3_nt: TGTGCCAGCCGTATACAGGGGTGGCAGGGCTACACCTTC
cdr3_aa: CASRIQGWQGYTF

d_call: .
v_call: TRBV4-3
j_call: TRBJ2-3
clone_size: few
cdr3_nt: TGCGCCAGCAGCCAAGGTTATCTCGCCGCGGATACGCAGTATTTT
cdr3_aa: CASSQGYLAADTQYF

d_call: .
v_call: TRBV19
j_call: TRBJ1-1
clone_size: .
cdr3_nt: TGTGCCAGTAGTATCGCACCTATGAACACTGAAGCTTTCTTT
cdr3_aa: CASSIAPMNTEAFF

d_call: .
v_call: TRBV7-8
j_call: TRBJ2-3
clone_size: .
cdr3_nt: TGTGCCAGCAGCGTATCCACAGATACGCAGTATTTT
cdr3_aa: CASSVSTDTQYF

d_call: .
v_call: TRBV11-2
j_call: TRBJ2-2
clone_size: few
cdr3_nt: TGTGCCAGCAGCTTATCGGCCGGGAGTACCACCGGGGAGCTGTTTTTT
cdr3_aa: CASSLSAGSTTGELFF

d_call: TRBD2
v_call: TRBV24-1
j_call: TRBJ2-1
clone_size: once
cdr3_nt: TGTGCCACCAGTGACCCAGCGGGAAAGCAGTTCTTC
cdr3_aa: CATSDPAGKQFF

d_call: .
v_call: TRBV5-8
j_call: TRBJ1-4
clone_size: .
cdr3_nt: TGTGCCAGCAGCTTCCTCTATGCAACTAATGAAAAACTGTTTTTT
cdr3_aa: CASSFLYATNEKLFF

d_call: TRBD1
v_call: TRBV4-1
j_call: TRBJ1-6
clone_size: .
cdr3_nt: TGCGCCAGCAGCCAAGCCCGACAGGGGAAGAATTCACCCCTCCACTTT
cdr3_aa: CASSQARQGKNSPLHF

d_call: .
v_call: TRBV7-9
j_call: TRBJ2-3
clone_size: few
cdr3_nt: TGTGCCAGCAGCTTATCTAGTGTTAGAGATACGCAGTATTTT
cdr3_aa: CASSLSSVRDTQYF

d_call: TRBD2
v_call: TRBV6-1
j_call: TRBJ2-1
clone_size: .
cdr3_nt: TGTGCCAGCAGTGAATCTAGCGGGTCCTACAATGAGCAGTTCTTC
cdr3_aa: CASSESSGSYNEQFF

d_call: .
v_call: TRBV5-1
j_call: TRBJ2-3
clone_size: .
cdr3_nt: TGCGCCAGTTCTTCCAGGGTCTACGGCACAGATACGCAGTATTTT
cdr3_aa: CASSSRVYGTDTQYF

d_call: TRBD2
v_call: TRBV4-3
j_call: TRBJ2-1
clone_size: .
cdr3_nt: TGCGCCAGCAGCCAAGATCCCGTCGGAGCGGGGAATGAGCAGTTCTTC
cdr3_aa: CASSQDPVGAGNEQFF

d_call: .
v_call: TRBV27
j_call: TRBJ2-7
clone_size: .
cdr3_nt: TGTGCCAGCAGTCCTTGGGGGGACCGCTCCTACGAGCAGTACTTC
cdr3_aa: CASSPWGDRSYEQYF

d_call: .
v_call: TRBV28
j_call: TRBJ1-2
clone_size: once
cdr3_nt: TGTGCCAGCAGGGAGACGGGAAACTATGGCTACACCTTC
cdr3_aa: CASRETGNYGYTF

d_call: .
v_call: TRBV2
j_call: TRBJ1-5
clone_size: .
cdr3_nt: TGTGCCAGCAGAGATCGGGGTGGTTTTCAGCCCCAGCATTTT
cdr3_aa: CASRDRGGFQPQHF

d_call: TRBD1
v_call: TRBV2
j_call: TRBJ1-6
clone_size: many
cdr3_nt: TGTGCCAGCCGTAGGGACAGGGTCAATTCACCCCTCCACTTT
cdr3_aa: CASRRDRVNSPLHF

d_call: .
v_call: TRBV5-1
j_call: TRBJ2-3
clone_size: .
cdr3_nt: TGCGCCAGCAGCTTAGGGGCTAGCACAGATACGCAGTATTTT
cdr3_aa: CASSLGASTDTQYF

d_call: TRBD1
v_call: TRBV12-3/TRBV12-4
j_call: TRBJ2-4
clone_size: .
cdr3_nt: TGTGCCACCGGGGGTGGACAGGGAAACATTCAGTACTTC
cdr3_aa: CATGGGQGNIQYF

d_call: TRBD2
v_call: TRBV7-6
j_call: TRBJ2-2
clone_size: .
cdr3_nt: TGTGCCAGCAGCGCCGGGGGGGCGGGCACCGGGGAGCTGTTTTTT
cdr3_aa: CASSAGGAGTGELFF

d_call: .
v_call: TRBV19
j_call: TRBJ1-4
clone_size: .
cdr3_nt: TGTGCCAGTAGGCCTTCGTGGGGCCTTAATGAAAAACTGTTTTTT
cdr3_aa: CASRPSWGLNEKLFF